The clone carrying this T cell receptor (beta chain) was found once. The antigen is undetermined. These data belong to a study of STAT3 mutations in large granular lymphocyte leukemia. Notes on the study in general: Some patients had dominant TCR clones larger than their STAT3 mutant burden. Every T-cell large granular lymphocyte leukemia patient had at least one immunodominant TCR beta clonotype. Differing intervals and regimens complicate linking therapy response to clone burden. Clonal expansion was inferred from samples taken at other timepoints. All newly emerging clones after therapy were STAT3 wild type.

Sequencing was performed with immunoSEQ multiplex PCR; in TCRdb, only in-frame clones are kept and a portion is missing. Of approximately 31,000 clones in the sample, around 86% were seen once. The CDR3 runs 15 residues. V lost 5 bases and J lost 3, with 16 bases in between. Germline V gives CDR1 LNHDA, CDR2 SQIVND (reference sequence). The sequenced material came from peripheral blood mononuclear cells. This TCR was recovered from a man aged 55 to 69 with T-cell large granular lymphocyte leukemia. Some clones in this sample may be carry-over from other donors' samples. This sequence joins TRBV19 and TRBJ2-5, with D perhaps TRBD2 (5 bases). DNA for the CDR3: TGTGCCAGTAGTCCCAGCGGTGGGCGGGAAGAGACCCAGTACTTC. Translation gives CASSPSGGREETQYF.